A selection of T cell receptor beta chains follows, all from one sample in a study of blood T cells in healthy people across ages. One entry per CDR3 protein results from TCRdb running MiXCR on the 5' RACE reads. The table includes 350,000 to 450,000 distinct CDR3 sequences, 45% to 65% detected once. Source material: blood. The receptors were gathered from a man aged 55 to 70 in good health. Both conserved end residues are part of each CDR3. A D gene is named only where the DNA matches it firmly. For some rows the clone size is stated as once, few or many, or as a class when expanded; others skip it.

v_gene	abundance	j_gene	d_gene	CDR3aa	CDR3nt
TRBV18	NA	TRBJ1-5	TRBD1	CASSSPATGAQVGPQHF	TGTGCCAGCTCATCCCCGGCGACAGGGGCCCAAGTAGGTCCCCAGCATTTT
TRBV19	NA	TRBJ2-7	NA	CASSIIHLTYEQYF	TGTGCCAGTAGTATCATCCACCTTACCTACGAGCAGTACTTC
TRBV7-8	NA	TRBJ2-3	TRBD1	CASSYRGTGARTDTQYF	TGTGCCAGCAGTTACCGTGGGACAGGGGCACGCACAGATACGCAGTATTTT
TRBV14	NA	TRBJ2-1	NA	CASSQESFNEQFF	TGTGCCAGCAGCCAAGAGAGCTTCAATGAGCAGTTCTTC
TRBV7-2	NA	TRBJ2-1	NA	CASSTPTTNEQFF	TGTGCCAGCAGCACCCCGACTACCAATGAGCAGTTCTTC
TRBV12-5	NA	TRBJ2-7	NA	CASGLPPTYEQYF	TGTGCTAGTGGTTTGCCTCCCACCTACGAGCAGTACTTC
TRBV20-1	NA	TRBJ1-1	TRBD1	CRGWTGVNAEAFF	TGCAGGGGGTGGACAGGGGTGAACGCTGAAGCTTTCTTT
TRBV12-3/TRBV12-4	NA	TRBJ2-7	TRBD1	CASSSETGGVQQYF	TGTGCCAGCAGTTCTGAGACAGGGGGCGTCCAGCAGTACTTC
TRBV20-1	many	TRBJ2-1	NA	CSARSRDLNEQFF	TGCAGTGCTAGAAGCCGGGACTTGAATGAGCAGTTCTTC
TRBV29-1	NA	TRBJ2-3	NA	CSVESLVIGDTQYF	TGCAGCGTTGAAAGTCTAGTTATCGGAGATACGCAGTATTTT
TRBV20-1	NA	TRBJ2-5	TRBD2	CSARGGSGGKETQYF	TGCAGTGCTAGAGGCGGTAGCGGGGGGAAAGAGACCCAGTACTTC
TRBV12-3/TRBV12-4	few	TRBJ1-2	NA	CASSLNGIIYGYTF	TGTGCCAGCAGTCTGAACGGGATCATTTATGGCTACACCTTC
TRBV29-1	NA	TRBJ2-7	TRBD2	CSVEVRARAGGHQYF	TGCAGCGTTGAAGTAAGGGCGAGAGCGGGAGGACACCAGTACTTC
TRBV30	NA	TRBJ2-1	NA	CAWDYYSEQFF	TGTGCCTGGGACTACTACAGTGAGCAGTTCTTC
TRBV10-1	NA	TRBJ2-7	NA	CASTSEGSSYNEQYF	TGCGCCAGCACCAGCGAGGGGTCCTCCTACAATGAGCAGTACTTC
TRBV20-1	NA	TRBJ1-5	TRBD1	CSARDPTGGGQPQHF	TGCAGTGCTAGAGACCCGACAGGGGGCGGGCAGCCCCAGCATTTT
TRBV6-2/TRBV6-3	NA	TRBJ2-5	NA	CASSPQDQTAVTQYF	TGTGCCAGCAGTCCGCAGGACCAGACGGCGGTAACCCAGTACTTC
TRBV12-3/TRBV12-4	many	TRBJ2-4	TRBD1	CASSSDRDYAKNIQYF	TGTGCCAGCAGTTCGGACAGGGATTATGCCAAAAACATTCAGTACTTC
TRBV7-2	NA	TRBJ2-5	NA	CASSLQGGPETQYF	TGTGCCAGCAGCTTGCAGGGTGGCCCGGAGACCCAGTACTTC
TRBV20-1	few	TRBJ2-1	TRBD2	CSANQPGLGTNEQFF	TGCAGTGCCAATCAACCGGGACTAGGAACTAATGAGCAGTTCTTC
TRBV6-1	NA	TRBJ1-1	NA	CASSPVTGSTEAFF	TGTGCCAGCAGTCCAGTGACGGGGAGCACTGAAGCTTTCTTT
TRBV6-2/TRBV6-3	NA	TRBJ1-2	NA	CASSYEVIQGYTF	TGTGCCAGCAGTTACGAGGTGATTCAGGGCTACACCTTC
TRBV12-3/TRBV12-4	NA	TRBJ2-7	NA	CASSKRLTLDEQYF	TGTGCCAGCAGCAAGCGGCTTACCTTAGACGAGCAGTACTTC